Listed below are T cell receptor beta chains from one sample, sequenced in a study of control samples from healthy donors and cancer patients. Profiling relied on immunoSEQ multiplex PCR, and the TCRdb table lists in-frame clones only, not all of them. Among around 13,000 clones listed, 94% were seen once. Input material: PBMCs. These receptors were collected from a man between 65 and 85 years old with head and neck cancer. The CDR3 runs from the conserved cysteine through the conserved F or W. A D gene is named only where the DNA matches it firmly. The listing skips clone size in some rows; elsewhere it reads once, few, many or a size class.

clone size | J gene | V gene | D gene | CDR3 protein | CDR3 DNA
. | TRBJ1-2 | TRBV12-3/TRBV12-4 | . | CASSRQYGYTF | TGTGCCAGCAGCCGACAGTATGGCTACACCTTC
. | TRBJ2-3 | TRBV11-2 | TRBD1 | CASSLRVGQGTDTQYF | TGTGCCAGCAGCTTGAGAGTCGGACAGGGCACAGATACGCAGTATTTT
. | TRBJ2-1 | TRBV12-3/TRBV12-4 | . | CASSLGWDEQFF | TGTGCCAGCAGCCTCGGATGGGATGAGCAGTTCTTC
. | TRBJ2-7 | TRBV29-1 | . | CSAILQGRTYEQYF | TGCAGCGCCATCCTACAGGGGAGGACCTACGAGCAGTACTTC
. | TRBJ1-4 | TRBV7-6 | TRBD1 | CASSQEGAGANEKLFF | TGTGCCAGCAGCCAGGAGGGGGCAGGTGCTAATGAAAAACTGTTTTTT
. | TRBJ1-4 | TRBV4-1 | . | CASSQDLAGPFDEKLFF | TGCGCCAGCAGCCAAGATCTCGCAGGCCCCTTCGACGAAAAACTGTTTTTT
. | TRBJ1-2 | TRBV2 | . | CASTRVTGYGYTF | TGTGCCAGCACGAGGGTGACGGGCTATGGCTACACCTTC
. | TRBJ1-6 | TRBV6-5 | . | CASSPIAGDNSPLHF | TGTGCCAGCAGCCCCATCGCAGGGGATAATTCACCCCTCCACTTT
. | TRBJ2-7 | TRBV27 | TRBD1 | CASRHGQVEQYF | TGTGCCAGCAGGCACGGACAGGTCGAGCAGTACTTC
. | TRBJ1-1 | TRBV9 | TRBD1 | CASSHTGVPEAFF | TGTGCCAGCAGCCACACAGGGGTCCCTGAAGCTTTCTTT
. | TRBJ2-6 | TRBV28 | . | CASSSGANVLTF | TGTGCCAGCAGTAGCGGGGCCAACGTCCTGACTTTC
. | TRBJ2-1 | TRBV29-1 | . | CSEYRYNEQFF | TGCAGCGAGTACCGCTACAATGAGCAGTTCTTC
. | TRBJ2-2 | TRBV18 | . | CASSPALGDTGELFF | TGTGCCAGCTCACCGGCTCTTGGGGACACCGGGGAGCTGTTTTTT
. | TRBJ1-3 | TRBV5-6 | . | CASSGQGFAGNTIYF | TGTGCCAGCAGCGGCCAGGGTTTCGCTGGAAACACCATATATTTT
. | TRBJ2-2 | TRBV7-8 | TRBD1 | CASSLAGTGQGTGELFF | TGTGCCAGCAGCTTAGCCGGGACAGGGCAAGGTACCGGGGAGCTGTTTTTT
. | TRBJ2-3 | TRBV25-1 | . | CASSENPYTQYF | TGTGCCAGCAGTGAGAACCCCTATACGCAGTATTTT
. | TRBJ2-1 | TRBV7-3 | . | CASSLTGGNEYNEQFF | TGTGCCAGCAGCTTAACGGGGGGTAACGAGTACAATGAGCAGTTCTTC
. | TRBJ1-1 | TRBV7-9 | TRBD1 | CASSSQGGNTEAFF | TGTGCCAGCAGCTCGCAGGGGGGGAACACTGAAGCTTTCTTT
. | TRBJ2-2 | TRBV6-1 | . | CASSFTGELFF | TGTGCCAGCAGCTTTACTGGGGAGCTGTTTTTT
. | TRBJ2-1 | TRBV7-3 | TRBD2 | CASSLLGLAVNEQFF | TGTGCCAGCAGCTTATTGGGACTAGCGGTAAATGAGCAGTTCTTC
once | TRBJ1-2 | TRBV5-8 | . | CASSSTLLRGSNYGYTF | TGTGCCAGCAGCTCCACCCTCCTGAGGGGGTCGAACTATGGCTACACCTTC
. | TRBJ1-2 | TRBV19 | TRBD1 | CASSIPGGHFNYGYTF | TGTGCCAGTAGTATCCCAGGGGGCCATTTTAACTATGGCTACACCTTC
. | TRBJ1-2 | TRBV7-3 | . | CASSPGGEYGYTF | TGTGCCAGCAGCCCCGGTGGGGAATATGGCTACACCTTC
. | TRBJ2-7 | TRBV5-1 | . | CASSLAGTATYEQYF | TGCGCCAGCAGCTTGGCCGGGACGGCAACCTACGAGCAGTACTTC
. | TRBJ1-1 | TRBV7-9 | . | CASSYGENTEAFF | TGTGCCAGCAGCTACGGGGAGAACACTGAAGCTTTCTTT
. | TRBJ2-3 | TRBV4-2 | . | CASSQGPSRGGTDTQYF | TGTGCCAGCAGCCAAGGGCCTAGCCGCGGGGGCACAGATACGCAGTATTTT
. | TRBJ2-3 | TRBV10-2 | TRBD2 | CASTRLALADTQYF | TGCGCCAGCACAAGACTAGCGCTGGCAGATACGCAGTATTTT
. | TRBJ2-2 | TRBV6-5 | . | CASSYVQGGGELFF | TGTGCCAGCAGTTACGTGCAGGGTGGCGGGGAGCTGTTTTTT
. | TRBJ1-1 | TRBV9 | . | CASNLGGAGNTEAFF | TGTGCCAGCAACCTCGGGGGCGCGGGGAACACTGAAGCTTTCTTT
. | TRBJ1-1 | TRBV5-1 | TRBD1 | CASSSQGGAEAFF | TGCGCCAGCAGCTCCCAGGGGGGGGCTGAAGCTTTCTTT
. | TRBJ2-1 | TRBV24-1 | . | CATSDLGQSKFF | TGTGCCACCAGTGACCTCGGACAGAGCAAGTTCTTC
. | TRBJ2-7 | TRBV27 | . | CASSLRPGPSRGEQYF | TGTGCCAGCAGTCTGCGACCAGGTCCTAGCAGAGGCGAGCAGTACTTC
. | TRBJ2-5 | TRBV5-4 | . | CASSLVPQETQYF | TGTGCCAGCAGCTTGGTCCCCCAAGAGACCCAGTACTTC
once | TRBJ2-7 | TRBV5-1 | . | CASSLLGATYEQYF | TGCGCCAGCAGCTTGCTGGGGGCGACCTACGAGCAGTACTTC
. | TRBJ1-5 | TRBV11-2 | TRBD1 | CASSLVGQTSNQPQHF | TGTGCCAGCAGCTTAGTGGGACAGACGAGCAATCAGCCCCAGCATTTT
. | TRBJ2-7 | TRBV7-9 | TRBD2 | CASSPTSGTYEQYF | TGTGCCAGCAGCCCAACTAGCGGCACCTACGAGCAGTACTTC
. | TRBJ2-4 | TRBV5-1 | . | CASSLAGSAKNIQYF | TGCGCCAGCAGCTTGGCTGGGTCAGCCAAAAACATTCAGTACTTC
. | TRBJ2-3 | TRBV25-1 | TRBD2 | CASSEIGGADTQYF | TGTGCCAGCAGTGAAATCGGGGGGGCAGATACGCAGTATTTT
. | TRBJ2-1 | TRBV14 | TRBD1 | CASSQDPGQDNNEQFF | TGTGCCAGCAGCCAAGATCCGGGACAGGATAACAATGAGCAGTTCTTC
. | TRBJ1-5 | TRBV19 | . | CASSIHGDSYSNQPQHF | TGTGCCAGTAGTATACATGGTGACAGTTATAGCAATCAGCCCCAGCATTTT
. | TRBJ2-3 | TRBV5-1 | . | CASSLAPAGRTDTQYF | TGCGCCAGCAGCTTGGCCCCAGCGGGCCGCACAGATACGCAGTATTTT
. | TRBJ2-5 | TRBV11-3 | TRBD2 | CASSLATSVGGFLETQYF | TGTGCCAGCAGCTTAGCCACTAGCGTCGGAGGATTTTTAGAGACCCAGTACTTC
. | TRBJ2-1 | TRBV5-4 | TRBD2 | CASSLAGEGLNNEQFF | TGTGCCAGCAGCTTGGCCGGGGAGGGACTAAACAATGAGCAGTTCTTC
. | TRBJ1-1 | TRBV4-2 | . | CASSHGGLSTEAFF | TGTGCCAGCAGCCATGGAGGTCTATCCACTGAAGCTTTCTTT
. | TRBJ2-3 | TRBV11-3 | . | CASSLNAGSTDTQYF | TGTGCCAGCAGCTTAAATGCGGGGTCCACAGATACGCAGTATTTT
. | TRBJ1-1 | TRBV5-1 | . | CASSPGQGRKDTEAFF | TGCGCCAGCAGCCCCGGGCAGGGAAGGAAGGACACTGAAGCTTTCTTT